A single sample gave rise to the 31 T cell receptor beta chains below, sequenced in a study of vaccination effects on CD4 cells after COVID-19. Antigen-specific CD4+ T cells were expanded (with viral peptide pools) by the ViraFEST assay ahead of sequencing. Upon completion of 10 to 11 days in culture, CD4+ T cells were isolated. PCR-confirmed SARS-CoV-2 infection occurred in the person between March and December 2020. Repertoires were generated with immunoSEQ multiplex PCR, while TCRdb's copy carries only in-frame clones and drops some. This sample has 20,000 to 30,000 clones; roughly three quarters occur once, and the top ten carry around 16%. The antigens these receptors bind are not known. The sample in question was CD4+ T cells from PBMCs cultured with SARS-CoV-2 spike peptides, obtained before COVID-19 vaccination. These receptors were obtained from a human donor who had a prior SARS-CoV-2 infection.

The sample holds one count of this clone. The CDR3 spells CASSQSKDRGNYGYTF. The CDR3 nucleotides are TGTGCCAGCAGCCAGAGTAAAGACAGGGGGAACTATGGCTACACCTTC. The chain employs TRBV14 and TRBJ1-2; 9 nucleotides match TRBD1. The V segment lost 3 bases and the J segment 2 bases; nucleotides outside the gene matches: 7. Germline loops: CDR1 SGHDN, CDR2 FVKESK. This CDR3 spans 16 amino acids.

This clone came up once. This rearrangement joins TRBV18 to TRBJ2-1; tentative D call: TRBD1 (5 bases). The CDR3 length is 13 residues. Trimming cost V 7 bases and J 4 bases, with 11 bases left between them. The germline V gene encodes CDR1 KGHSH and CDR2 LQKENI. The CDR3 bases are TGTGCCAGCTTACCCGACAGATACAATGAGCAGTTCTTC. It specifies CASLPDRYNEQFF.

J is TRBJ1-2 and V is TRBV6-5; D is ambiguous. V dropped 7 bases and J dropped 4 bases, with 13 bases sitting between them. Germline loops: CDR1 MNHEY, CDR2 SVGAGI. CDR3 length equals 13 residues. The CDR3 DNA is TGTGCCAGCACCCCGGGTAAACTCTATGGCTACACCTTC. Translating it yields CASTPGKLYGYTF.

The J gene is TRBJ2-3, the V gene TRBV20-1; 13 bases line up with TRBD2. The V segment lost 5 bases and the J segment 8 bases; nucleotides outside the gene matches: 10. The CDR3 is 15 amino acids. CDR1 is DFQATT, CDR2 SNEGSKA, per germline (reference sequence). The chain's CDR3 is CSARGLAGALGTQYF. CDR3 bases: TGCAGTGCTCGTGGACTAGCGGGGGCCCTGGGTACGCAGTATTTT.

CDR3 nucleotide sequence: TGTGCCAGCAGCCGCTCTTCAGGGGGGCCGTGGGGCGAAAAACTGTTTTTT. As protein: CASSRSSGGPWGEKLFF. The rearrangement joins TRBV4-2 to TRBJ1-4, with 7 bases that match TRBD1. Looked up from germline, CDR1 is LGHNA and CDR2 is YNFKEQ. Unmatched junction bases numbered 16, after V lost 4 bases and J lost 8 bases. The CDR3 is 17 residues long.

The V gene is TRBV7-3, the J gene TRBJ2-2; tentatively, D is TRBD2 (6 bases). This CDR3 has 17 amino acids. Germline assignment: CDR1 SGHTA and CDR2 FQGTGA. Trimming cost V 1 base and J 4 bases, with 16 bases left between them. CDR3 in amino acids: CASSLMGGDVFTGELFF. The CDR3 region has the DNA TGTGCCAGCAGCTTAATGGGGGGAGACGTTTTCACCGGGGAGCTGTTTTTT.

The J gene is TRBJ2-6, the V gene TRBV7-8; 7 bases match TRBD1. The CDR3 contains 16 residues. Germline V gene data show CDR1 as SGHVS and CDR2 as FQNEAQ. V was pared by 2 bases and J by 3 bases, with 4 bases of the junction left unmatched. The CDR3 DNA is TGTGCCAGCAGCTTAACGACAGGGTTTGGGGCCAACGTCCTGACTTTC. Translating gives CASSLTTGFGANVLTF.

The chain employs TRBV2 and TRBJ2-7; D is unresolved. CDR1 and CDR2 (germline): SNHLY, FYNNEI. This CDR3 spans 12 amino acids. V lost 1 base and J 2 bases, leaving 3 bases between the germline ends. The CDR3 spells CASSEETYEQYF. CDR3 nucleotides: TGTGCCAGCAGTGAAGAAACCTACGAGCAGTACTTC.

This clone was observed a few times. This chain connects TRBV24-1 to TRBJ1-1; D ambiguous. The V and J ends lost 4 bases and 7 bases respectively, with 9 bases between them. Germline V gene sequence: CDR1 KGHDR, CDR2 SFDVKD. CDR3 size: 12 residues. The CDR3: CATSDPGGEAFF. DNA for the CDR3: TGTGCCACCAGTGACCCCGGCGGTGAAGCTTTCTTT.

This chain uses TRBV5-1 with TRBJ2-3; 16 positions match TRBD2. This CDR3 region has 17 residues. V was clipped by 4 bases and J by 5 bases; unmatched bases: 7. CDR1 is SGHRS and CDR2 is YFSETQ in the germline V gene. CDR3: CASSAGTSGGAQDTQYF. CDR3 nucleotides: TGCGCCAGCAGCGCCGGGACTAGCGGGGGGGCCCAAGATACGCAGTATTTT.

This clone has only one observation. V and J are TRBV29-1 and TRBJ2-7, with 9 positions matching TRBD1. CDR1 and CDR2 from the germline V gene are SQVTM and ANQGSEA. With V trimmed by 5 bases and J by 5 bases, 10 bases remained unmatched. The CDR3 length is 14 residues. CDR3 amino acids: CSVSTGTGRDEQYF. DNA for the CDR3: TGCAGCGTTTCCACCGGGACAGGGCGCGACGAGCAGTACTTC.

J is TRBJ2-5 and V is TRBV5-1, with D perhaps matching TRBD1 (5 bases). Trimming left V 4 bases short and J 7 bases short, with 17 bases between. The CDR3 length is 14 residues. CDR1 is SGHRS and CDR2 is YFSETQ in the germline V gene. CDR3 in amino acids: CASSGGSGLLTQYF. For the CDR3, the DNA is TGCGCCAGCAGCGGCGGCTCAGGGTTGCTGACCCAGTACTTC.

The V gene is TRBV5-6, the J gene TRBJ2-3; the match to TRBD2 covers 12 bases. Germline CDR1 reads SGHDT; CDR2 reads YYEEEE. The junction had 2 bases not matched to a gene; V was cut back by 2 bases and J by 4 bases. There are 15 residues in the CDR3. The CDR3: CASSFRLAGADTQYF. The CDR3 nucleotides read TGTGCCAGCAGCTTTAGACTAGCGGGGGCAGATACGCAGTATTTT.

The chain carries TRBV7-8 and TRBJ2-7; no definite D call. Trimming removed 5 bases from V and 6 bases from J, with 17 bases in between. Germline CDR1 reads SGHVS; CDR2 reads FQNEAQ. The CDR3 covers 14 residues. This CDR3 reads CASSPRTWDSEQYF. In DNA form, the CDR3 reads TGTGCCAGCAGCCCAAGGACCTGGGATAGCGAGCAGTACTTC.

The genes are TRBV29-1 and TRBJ2-1; no definite D call. Trimming pared 6 bases from V and 7 bases from J, leaving 7 bases between. Germline V lookup: CDR1 SQVTM, CDR2 ANQGSEA. The CDR3 has 10 residues. Written as DNA, the CDR3 is TGCAGCGTCCAAGTGAATGAGCAGTTCTTC. Translation gives CSVQVNEQFF.

The gene calls are TRBV7-2 and TRBJ1-2, with TRBD1 as a possible D gene (6 bases). Germline CDR1 and CDR2: SGHTA and FQGNSA. Trimming took 5 bases from V and 7 from J, leaving 20 bases between them. CDR3 length: 15 residues. The CDR3 loop is CASSAQGQFSAGYTF. The CDR3, as DNA: TGTGCCAGCAGCGCACAGGGCCAATTTTCGGCTGGCTACACCTTC.

The chain carries TRBV9 and TRBJ1-3; D not resolved. CDR1 and CDR2 (germline): SGDLS, YYNGEE. This CDR3 is built from 14 residues. Deletions cut 2 bases from V and 0 bases from J, with 6 bases between. The CDR3 bases are TGTGCCAGCAGCGTGCAGAACTCTGGAAACACCATATATTTT. Encoded protein: CASSVQNSGNTIYF.

This chain joins TRBV6-5 and TRBJ2-4; 7 bases map to TRBD2. The trim removed 3 bases at V and 6 bases at J, leaving 5 bases unmatched. This CDR3 comprises 14 residues. CDR1 MNHEY and CDR2 SVGAGI come from the germline V gene. CDR3: CASSYQPSGNIQYF. CDR3 in DNA: TGTGCCAGCAGTTATCAGCCTAGCGGAAACATTCAGTACTTC.

The chain has TRBV28 and TRBJ2-7; tentatively, D is TRBD1 (6 bases). There are 15 residues in the CDR3. From germline, CDR1 is MDHEN and CDR2 SYDVKM. The V and J ends lost 6 bases and 0 bases respectively, with 15 bases between them. CDR3 sequence reads: CASRTTGTSSYEQYF. The DNA of the CDR3 is TGTGCCAGCAGGACGACCGGGACAAGCTCCTACGAGCAGTACTTC.

This clone was seen at least ten times. V and J are TRBV4-1 and TRBJ2-7; possible D gene TRBD1, 5 bases. V lost 0 bases to trimming and J lost 9 bases, with 12 bases between them. The CDR3 is 13 amino acids. Germline lookup yields CDR1 MGHRA and CDR2 YSYEKL. The CDR3 protein is CASSQDQGMVQYF. The CDR3 DNA reads as TGCGCCAGCAGCCAAGATCAGGGAATGGTGCAGTACTTC.

This rearrangement joins TRBV4-2 to TRBJ2-3; 9 nucleotides agree with TRBD2. Germline CDR1 LGHNA, CDR2 YNFKEQ. This CDR3 comprises 18 residues. Trimming removed 4 bases from V and 4 bases from J; junction bases left unmatched: 15. CDR3 in DNA: TGTGCCAGCAGCCGGCAACCAAAGACTAGCGGACATGCAGATACGCAGTATTTT. It specifies CASSRQPKTSGHADTQYF.

The chain combines TRBV5-6 with TRBJ2-5; a weak D match, TRBD1 (6 bases). The CDR3 contains 14 residues. Germline V gene data show CDR1 as SGHDT and CDR2 as YYEEEE. Trimming left V 4 bases short and J 7 bases short, with 17 bases between. The CDR3 here is CASSPWDTLVTQYF. In DNA, the CDR3 is TGTGCCAGCAGCCCGTGGGACACCTTGGTGACCCAGTACTTC.

V and J are TRBV9 and TRBJ2-1, with D hard to call. Germline CDR1 and CDR2: SGDLS and YYNGEE. Trimming removed 0 bases from V and 2 bases from J, with 3 bases in between. The CDR3 consists of 13 residues. The CDR3 DNA reads as TGTGCCAGCAGCGTAGTGCCCTACAATGAGCAGTTCTTC. This encodes CASSVVPYNEQFF.

V is TRBV2 and J is TRBJ1-6, with 7 bases fitting TRBD1. Germline CDR1 is SNHLY and CDR2 is FYNNEI. The CDR3 has 15 amino acids. With 6 bases clipped from V and 7 bases from J, the junction kept 9 bases outside the gene matches. The DNA of the CDR3 is TGTGCCAGCAGCCTGACCGGGACAGCCAATTCACCCCTCCACTTT. Its protein product is CASSLTGTANSPLHF.

The J gene is TRBJ2-7, the V gene TRBV9; D is perhaps TRBD2 (5 bases). V dropped 0 bases and J dropped 0 bases, with 10 bases sitting between them. CDR1 is SGDLS and CDR2 is YYNGEE in the germline V gene. The CDR3 loop spans 15 amino acids. CDR3 loop: CASSVGGGGSYEQYF. The CDR3 bases are TGTGCCAGCAGCGTAGGTGGTGGAGGCTCCTACGAGCAGTACTTC.

The CDR3 sequence: CASRGPGLSSYEQYF. CDR3 DNA sequence: TGTGCCAGCAGGGGCCCGGGACTCAGCTCCTACGAGCAGTACTTC. The V gene is TRBV2, the J gene TRBJ2-7, with D perhaps TRBD2 (6 bases). Germline CDR1 and CDR2: SNHLY and FYNNEI. The CDR3 sequence is 15 residues long. V shed 6 bases and J shed 0 bases, with 15 bases lying between them.

V is TRBV5-1 and J is TRBJ2-2; D gene unclear. The CDR3 extends over 13 amino acids. From germline, CDR1 is SGHRS and CDR2 YFSETQ. With 0 bases removed from V and 4 bases from J, the gap between germline ends came to 4 bases. CDR3 nucleotide sequence: TGCGCCAGCAGCTTGGTGCCCACCGGGGAGCTGTTTTTT. Translated, it gives CASSLVPTGELFF.

The chain has TRBV7-9 and TRBJ2-7, with TRBD1 matching over 7 bases. Germline V gene sequence: CDR1 SEHNR, CDR2 FQNEAQ (reference sequence). The CDR3 is 14 amino acids. J gave up 3 bases and V 3 bases, and 5 bases lay outside the gene matches. The CDR3 is CASSLSGGGYEQYF. The CDR3 region has the DNA TGTGCCAGCAGCTTGTCAGGGGGTGGCTACGAGCAGTACTTC.

The rearrangement joins TRBV15 to TRBJ2-3, with a weak D call TRBD1 (6 bases). V lost 2 bases and J lost 4, with 13 bases in between. CDR1 LNHNV and CDR2 YYDKDF come from the germline V gene (reference sequence). The CDR3 extends over 15 amino acids. Here the CDR3 reads CATSRNRVRPDTQYF. In nucleotides, the CDR3 is TGTGCCACCAGCAGAAACAGGGTCCGTCCAGATACGCAGTATTTT.

DNA for the CDR3: TGTGCCAGCAGGCAGGGAGGGGTTAACACTGAAGCTTTCTTT. It specifies CASRQGGVNTEAFF. The V gene is TRBV6-5, the J gene TRBJ1-1, with D maybe TRBD1 (5 bases). The germline gives CDR1 MNHEY, CDR2 SVGAGI. CDR3 length: 14 amino acids. Trimming took off 6 bases at V and 2 bases at J, with 13 bases between the two ends.

This clone was observed a handful of times. The chain joins TRBV5-1 to TRBJ2-3, with D unresolved. The CDR3 spans 13 residues. The germline CDR1 and CDR2 sequences are SGHRS and YFSETQ. Trimming left V 3 bases short and J 2 bases short, with 7 bases between. The CDR3 nucleotides are TGCGCCAGCAGCTCCGACCCCACAGATACGCAGTATTTT. This translates into CASSSDPTDTQYF.